The 9 T cell receptor beta chains given below trace back to one sample, sequenced in a study of regulatory T cells in long-lasting Graves disease. The TCR beta library used iRepertoire HTBI primers with Arm-PCR amplification of CDR3. TCRdb ran MiXCR on the multiplex PCR reads and lists one entry per CDR3 protein. The sample has approximately 360,000 distinct CDR3 sequences; roughly 10% are singletons. Time point of the sample: newly diagnosed GD, antithyroid drugs for less than 3 months. The TCR library used RNA extracted from PBMCs. Another study also made use of these data, one on T cells in Graves' hyperthyroidism and ophthalmopathy.

Sequenced material: peripheral blood mononuclear cells (PBMCs), taken at new diagnosis, from a patient treated with antithyroid drugs. The receptors stem from a woman in her late teens or twenties with Graves disease.

This clonotype was seen many times. The V and J genes are TRBV20-1 and TRBJ2-1, with D perhaps matching TRBD2 (6 bases). Germline CDR1 DFQATT, CDR2 SNEGSKA (reference sequence). There are 16 residues in the CDR3. The ends were cut back, 5 bases at V and 3 bases at J, with 20 bases in the middle. CDR3 loop: CSAAAVGSGVYNEQFF. The CDR3 DNA reads as TGCAGTGCTGCCGCCGTGGGTAGCGGAGTCTACAATGAGCAGTTCTTC.

The genes are TRBV20-1 and TRBJ2-7, with TRBD1 matching 9 bases. V shed 1 base and J 2 bases; nucleotides not matched to a gene: 6. Germline V gene sequence: CDR1 DFQATT, CDR2 SNEGSKA (reference sequence). CDR3 length: 15 residues. The DNA of the CDR3 is TGCAGTGCTAGAGTAAGGACAGGGGTCGCCTACGAGCAGTACTTC. Translation: CSARVRTGVAYEQYF.

This clonotype was found many times. The chain links TRBV28 to TRBJ2-5; weak D call: TRBD1 (5 bases). The germline V gene has CDR1 MDHEN and CDR2 SYDVKM. The V end was cut by 3 bases, the J end by 2 bases, with 22 bases between. The CDR3 spans 18 residues. The CDR3 sequence is CASSFEGRLGQIQETQYF. The CDR3 coding sequence is TGTGCCAGCAGTTTTGAAGGGCGTCTGGGGCAGATACAAGAGACCCAGTACTTC. Looking up the rest from reference TRBV28 and TRBJ2-5 gives the full variable domain: DVKVTQSSRYLVKRTGEKVFLECVQDMDHENMFWYRQDPGLGLRLIYFSYDVKMKEKGDIPEGYSVSREKKERFSLILESASTNQTSMYLCASSFEGRLGQIQETQYFGPGTRLLVL.

The table lists this clonotype with many counts. V is TRBV7-2 and J is TRBJ2-2, with 10 positions matching TRBD2. The CDR3 sequence is 16 residues long. Germline values: CDR1 SGHTA, CDR2 FQGNSA. J was trimmed by 0 bases and V by 5 bases; bases with no gene match: 3. CDR3 sequence reads: CASSPTSGANTGELFF. The CDR3, as DNA: TGTGCCAGCAGCCCCACTAGCGGGGCGAACACCGGGGAGCTGTTTTTT.

This chain links TRBV19 with TRBJ2-7, with 8 bases matching TRBD1. CDR1 is LNHDA, CDR2 SQIVND, per germline (reference sequence). Trimming removed 5 bases from V and 2 bases from J; junction bases left unmatched: 14. There are 17 residues in the CDR3. The CDR3 bases are TGTGCCAGTAGTCTAGCCAGGGGGCAAGAGGGCACCTACGAGCAGTACGTC. Protein: CASSLARGQEGTYEQYV.

This clonotype was detected many times. V and J are TRBV6-5 and TRBJ1-1; unclear D gene. The V gene's germline CDR1 is MNHEY and CDR2 SVGAGI. V lost 2 bases and J lost 4, with 17 bases in between. CDR3 length: 16 amino acids. The CDR3 sequence: CASSYAKEGWGTEAFF. As DNA, the CDR3 is TGTGCCAGCAGTTACGCGAAGGAGGGATGGGGCACTGAAGCTTTCTTT.

This clonotype occurred many times. The rearrangement links TRBV29-1 to TRBJ2-1; tentative D call: TRBD1 (5 bases). Germline CDR1 and CDR2: SQVTM and ANQGSEA. The ends were cut back, 4 bases at V and 3 bases at J, with 10 bases in the middle. The CDR3 totals 13 residues. CDR3 nucleotides: TGCAGCGTTGGACAGCCGGGCTACAATGAGCAGTTCTTC. This codes for CSVGQPGYNEQFF.

The sample holds a few counts of this clonotype. The V gene is TRBV18, the J gene TRBJ2-7; D unclear. Looked up from germline, CDR1 is KGHSH and CDR2 is LQKENI. The CDR3 is 12 amino acids. The V end lost 2 bases, the J end lost 7 bases, and 9 bases lay between the germline ends. The CDR3 loop reads CASSPARREQYF. CDR3 in DNA: TGTGCCAGCTCACCAGCCAGAAGAGAGCAGTACTTC.

This clonotype occurred a few times. V gene TRBV6-1 combines with J gene TRBJ2-5, with D unclear. Trimming stripped 7 bases from V and 7 bases from J, with 10 bases between. The CDR3 length is 11 residues. Germline values: CDR1 MNHNS, CDR2 SASEGT. The CDR3 reads CASTVGSTQYF. The DNA of the CDR3 is TGTGCCAGCACTGTGGGCTCGACCCAGTACTTC.